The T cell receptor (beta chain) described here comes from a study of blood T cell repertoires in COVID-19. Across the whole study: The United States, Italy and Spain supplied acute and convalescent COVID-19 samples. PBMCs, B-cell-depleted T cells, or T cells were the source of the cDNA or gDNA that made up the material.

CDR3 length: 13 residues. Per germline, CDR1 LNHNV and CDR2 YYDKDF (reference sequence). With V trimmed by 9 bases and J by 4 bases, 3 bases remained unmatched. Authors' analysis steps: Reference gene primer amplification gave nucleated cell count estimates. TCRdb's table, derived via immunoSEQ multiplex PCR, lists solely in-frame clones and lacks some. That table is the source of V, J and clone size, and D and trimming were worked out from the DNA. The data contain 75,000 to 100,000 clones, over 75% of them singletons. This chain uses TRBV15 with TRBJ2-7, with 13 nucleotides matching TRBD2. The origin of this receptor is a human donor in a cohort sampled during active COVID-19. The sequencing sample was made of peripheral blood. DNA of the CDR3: TGTGCCACGAGGACTAGCGGGAGTTACGAGCAGTACTTC. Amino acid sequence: CATRTSGSYEQYF.